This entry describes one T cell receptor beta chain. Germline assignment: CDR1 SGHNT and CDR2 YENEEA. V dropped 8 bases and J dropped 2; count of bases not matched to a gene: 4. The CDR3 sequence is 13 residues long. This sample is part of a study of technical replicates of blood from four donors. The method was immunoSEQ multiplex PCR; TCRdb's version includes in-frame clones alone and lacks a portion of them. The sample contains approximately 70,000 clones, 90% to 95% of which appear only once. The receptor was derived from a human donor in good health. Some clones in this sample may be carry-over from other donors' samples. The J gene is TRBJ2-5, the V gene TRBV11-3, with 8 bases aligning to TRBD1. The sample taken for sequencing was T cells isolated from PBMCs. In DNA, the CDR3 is TGTGCCAGCTCACAGGGGGGACAAGAGACCCAGTACTTC. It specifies CASSQGGQETQYF.